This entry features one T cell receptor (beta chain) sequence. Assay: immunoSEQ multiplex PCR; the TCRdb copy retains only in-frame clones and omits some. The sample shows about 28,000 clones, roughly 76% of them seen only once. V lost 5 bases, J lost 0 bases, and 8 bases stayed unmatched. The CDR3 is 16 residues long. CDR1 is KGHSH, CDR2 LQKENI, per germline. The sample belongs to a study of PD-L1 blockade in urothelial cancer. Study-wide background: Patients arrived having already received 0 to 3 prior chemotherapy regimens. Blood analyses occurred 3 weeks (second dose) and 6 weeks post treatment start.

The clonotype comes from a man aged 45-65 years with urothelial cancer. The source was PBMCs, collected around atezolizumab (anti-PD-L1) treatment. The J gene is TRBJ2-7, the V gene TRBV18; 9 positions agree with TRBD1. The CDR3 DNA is TGTGCCAGCTCAGCGGCCGGGACAGGGAGCTCCTACGAGCAGTACGTC. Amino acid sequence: CASSAAGTGSSYEQYV.